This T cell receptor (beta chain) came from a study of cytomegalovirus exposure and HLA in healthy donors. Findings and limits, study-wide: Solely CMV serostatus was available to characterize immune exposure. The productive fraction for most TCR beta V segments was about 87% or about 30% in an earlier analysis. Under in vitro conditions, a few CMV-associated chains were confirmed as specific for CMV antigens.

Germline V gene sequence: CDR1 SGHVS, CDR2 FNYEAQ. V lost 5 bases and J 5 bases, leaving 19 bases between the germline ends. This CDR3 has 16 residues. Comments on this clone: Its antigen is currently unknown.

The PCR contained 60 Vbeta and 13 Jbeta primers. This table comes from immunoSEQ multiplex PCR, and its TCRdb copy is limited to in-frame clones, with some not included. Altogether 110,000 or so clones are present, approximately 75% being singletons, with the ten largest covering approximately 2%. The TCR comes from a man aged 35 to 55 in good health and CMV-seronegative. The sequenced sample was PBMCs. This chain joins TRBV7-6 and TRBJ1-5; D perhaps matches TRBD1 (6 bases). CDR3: CASSPGDRRPDQPQHF. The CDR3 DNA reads TGTGCCAGCAGCCCAGGAGACAGGAGACCAGATCAGCCCCAGCATTTT.